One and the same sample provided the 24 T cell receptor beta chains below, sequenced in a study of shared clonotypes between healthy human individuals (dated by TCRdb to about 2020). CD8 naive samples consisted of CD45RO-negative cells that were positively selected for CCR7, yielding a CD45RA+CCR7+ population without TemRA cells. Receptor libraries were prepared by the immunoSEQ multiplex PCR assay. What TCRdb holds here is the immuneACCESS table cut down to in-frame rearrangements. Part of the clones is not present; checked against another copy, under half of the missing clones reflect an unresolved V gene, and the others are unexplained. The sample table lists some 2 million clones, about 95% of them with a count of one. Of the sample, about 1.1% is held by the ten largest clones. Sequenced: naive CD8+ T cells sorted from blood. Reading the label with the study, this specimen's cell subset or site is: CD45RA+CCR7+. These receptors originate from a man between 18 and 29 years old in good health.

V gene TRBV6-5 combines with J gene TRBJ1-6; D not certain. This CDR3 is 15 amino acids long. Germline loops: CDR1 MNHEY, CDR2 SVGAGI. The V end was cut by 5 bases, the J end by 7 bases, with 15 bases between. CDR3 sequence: CASSPLGTRNSPLHF. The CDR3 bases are TGTGCCAGCAGTCCCCTCGGAACGCGGAATTCACCCCTCCACTTT.

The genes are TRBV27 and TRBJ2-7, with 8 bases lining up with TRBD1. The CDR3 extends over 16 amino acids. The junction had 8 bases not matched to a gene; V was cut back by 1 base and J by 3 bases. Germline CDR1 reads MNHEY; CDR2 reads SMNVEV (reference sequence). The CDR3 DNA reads TGTGCCAGCAGTTTATTCGGTACAGGGGGAGGCTACGAGCAGTACTTC. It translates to CASSLFGTGGGYEQYF.

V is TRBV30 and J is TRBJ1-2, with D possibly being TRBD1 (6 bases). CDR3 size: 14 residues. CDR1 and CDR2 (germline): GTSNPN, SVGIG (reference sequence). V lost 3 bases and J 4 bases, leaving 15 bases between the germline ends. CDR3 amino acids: CAWSLQGTPYGYTF. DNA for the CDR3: TGTGCCTGGAGCCTACAGGGTACGCCCTATGGCTACACCTTC.

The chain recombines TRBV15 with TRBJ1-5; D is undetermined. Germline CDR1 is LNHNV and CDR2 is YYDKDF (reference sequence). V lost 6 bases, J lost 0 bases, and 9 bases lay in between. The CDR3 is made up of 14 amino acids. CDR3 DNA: TGTGCCACCAGTCCTGAGTATAGCAATCAGCCCCAGCATTTT. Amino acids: CATSPEYSNQPQHF.

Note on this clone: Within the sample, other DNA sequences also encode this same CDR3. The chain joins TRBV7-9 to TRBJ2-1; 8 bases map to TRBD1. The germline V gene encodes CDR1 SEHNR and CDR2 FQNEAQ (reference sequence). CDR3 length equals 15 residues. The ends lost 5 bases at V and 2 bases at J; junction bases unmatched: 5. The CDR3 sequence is CASSPGTGAYNEQFF. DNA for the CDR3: TGTGCCAGCAGCCCGGGGACAGGAGCCTACAATGAGCAGTTCTTC.

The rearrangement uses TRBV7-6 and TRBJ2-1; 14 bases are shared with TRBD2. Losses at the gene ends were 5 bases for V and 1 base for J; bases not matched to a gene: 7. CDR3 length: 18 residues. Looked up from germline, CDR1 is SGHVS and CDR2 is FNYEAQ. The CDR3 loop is CASSPGTSGGPSYNEQFF. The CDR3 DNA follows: TGTGCCAGCAGCCCCGGGACTAGCGGGGGACCGTCCTACAATGAGCAGTTCTTC.

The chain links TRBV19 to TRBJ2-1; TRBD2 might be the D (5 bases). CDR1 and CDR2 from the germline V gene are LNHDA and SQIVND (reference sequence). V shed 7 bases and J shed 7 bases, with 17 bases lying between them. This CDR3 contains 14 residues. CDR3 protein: CASKVLGAENEQFF. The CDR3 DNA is TGTGCCAGTAAAGTGCTGGGAGCGGAGAATGAGCAGTTCTTC.

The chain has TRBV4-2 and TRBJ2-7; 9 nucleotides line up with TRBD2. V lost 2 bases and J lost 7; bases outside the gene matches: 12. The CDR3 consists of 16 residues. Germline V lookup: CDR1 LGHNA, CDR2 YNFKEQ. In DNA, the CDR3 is TGTGCCAGCAGCCAACTTAGCGGGGGCCCCCCTAATGAGCAGTACTTC. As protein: CASSQLSGGPPNEQYF.

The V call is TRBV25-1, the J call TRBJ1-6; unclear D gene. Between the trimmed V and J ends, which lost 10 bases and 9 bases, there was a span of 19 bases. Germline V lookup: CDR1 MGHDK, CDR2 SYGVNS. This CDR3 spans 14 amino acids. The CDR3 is CATNPLENSSPLHF. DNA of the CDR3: TGTGCCACCAATCCATTGGAGAACAGTTCACCCCTCCACTTT. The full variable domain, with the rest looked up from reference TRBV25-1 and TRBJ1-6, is EADIYQTPRYLVIGTGKKITLECSQTMGHDKMYWYQQDPGMELHLIHYSYGVNSTEKGDLSSESTVSRIRTEHFPLTLESARPSHTSQYLCATNPLENSSPLHFGNGTRLTVT.

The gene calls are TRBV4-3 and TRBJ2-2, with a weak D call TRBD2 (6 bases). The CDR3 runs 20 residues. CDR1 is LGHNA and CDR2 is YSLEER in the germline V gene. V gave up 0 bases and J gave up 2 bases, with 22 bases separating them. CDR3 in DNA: TGCGCCAGCAGCCAAGACCTAGGGCAGCGGGTGCGAGTAAACACCGGGGAGCTGTTTTTT. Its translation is CASSQDLGQRVRVNTGELFF.

The CDR3 spells CASRGLAGGPDSYEQYF. CDR3 coding DNA: TGTGCCTCCCGAGGGCTAGCGGGGGGGCCGGACTCCTACGAGCAGTACTTC. This sequence joins TRBV2 and TRBJ2-7; 12 nucleotides match TRBD2. V gave up 11 bases and J gave up 0 bases; unmatched junction bases: 14. The length of the CDR3 is 17 residues. Germline CDR1 and CDR2: SNHLY and FYNNEI.

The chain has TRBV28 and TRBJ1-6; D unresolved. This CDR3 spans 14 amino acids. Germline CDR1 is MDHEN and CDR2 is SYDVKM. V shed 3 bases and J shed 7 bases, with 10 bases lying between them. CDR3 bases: TGTGCCAGCAGTTTTTACAACGAAAATTCACCCCTCCACTTT. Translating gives CASSFYNENSPLHF.

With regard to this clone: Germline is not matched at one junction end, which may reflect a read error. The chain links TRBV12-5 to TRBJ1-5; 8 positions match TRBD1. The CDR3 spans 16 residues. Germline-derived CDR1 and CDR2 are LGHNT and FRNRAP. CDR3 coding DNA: TGTGCTAGTGGTTTGGTACCGGGACAGGTAAATCGGCCCCAGCATTTT. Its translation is CASGLVPGQVNRPQHF.

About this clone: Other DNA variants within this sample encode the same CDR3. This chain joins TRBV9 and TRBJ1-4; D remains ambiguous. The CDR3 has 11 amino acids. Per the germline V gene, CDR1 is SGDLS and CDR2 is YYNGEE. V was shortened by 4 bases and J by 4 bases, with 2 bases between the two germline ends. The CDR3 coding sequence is TGTGCCAGCAGCCGTAATGAAAAACTGTTTTTT. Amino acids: CASSRNEKLFF.

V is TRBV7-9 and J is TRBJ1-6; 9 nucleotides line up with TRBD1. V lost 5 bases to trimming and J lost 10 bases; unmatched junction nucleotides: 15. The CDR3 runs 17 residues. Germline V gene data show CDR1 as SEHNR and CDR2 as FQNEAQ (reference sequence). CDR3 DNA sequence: TGTGCCAGCAGCGCCCGGGACAGGGAGGGTTTCGGATCACCCCTCCACTTT. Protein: CASSARDREGFGSPLHF.

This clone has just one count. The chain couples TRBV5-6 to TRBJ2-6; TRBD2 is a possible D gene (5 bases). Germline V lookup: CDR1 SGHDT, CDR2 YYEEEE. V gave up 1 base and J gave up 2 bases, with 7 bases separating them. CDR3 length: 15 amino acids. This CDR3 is CASSLRGTGANVLTF. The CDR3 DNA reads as TGTGCCAGCAGCTTGCGAGGGACTGGGGCCAACGTCCTGACTTTC.

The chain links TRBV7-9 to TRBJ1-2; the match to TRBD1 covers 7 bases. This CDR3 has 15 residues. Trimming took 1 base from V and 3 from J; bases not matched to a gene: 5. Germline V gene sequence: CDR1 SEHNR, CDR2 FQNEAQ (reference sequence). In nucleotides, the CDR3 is TGTGCCAGCAGCTTAGGACAGGGAGGGGACTATGGCTACACCTTC. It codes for CASSLGQGGDYGYTF.

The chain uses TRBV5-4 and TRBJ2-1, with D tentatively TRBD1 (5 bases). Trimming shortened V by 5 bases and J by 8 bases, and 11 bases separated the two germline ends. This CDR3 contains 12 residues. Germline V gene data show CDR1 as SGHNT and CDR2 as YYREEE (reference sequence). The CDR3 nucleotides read TGTGCCAGCAGTTACCAGGGATATGAGCAGTTCTTC. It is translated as CASSYQGYEQFF.

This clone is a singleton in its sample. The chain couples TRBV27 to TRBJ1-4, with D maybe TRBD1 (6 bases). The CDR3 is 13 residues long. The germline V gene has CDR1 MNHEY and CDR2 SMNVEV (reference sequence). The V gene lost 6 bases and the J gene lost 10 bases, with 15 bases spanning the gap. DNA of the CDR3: TGTGCCAGCAGGGGCGTGGGGGCTGCAAAACTGTTTTTT. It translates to CASRGVGAAKLFF.

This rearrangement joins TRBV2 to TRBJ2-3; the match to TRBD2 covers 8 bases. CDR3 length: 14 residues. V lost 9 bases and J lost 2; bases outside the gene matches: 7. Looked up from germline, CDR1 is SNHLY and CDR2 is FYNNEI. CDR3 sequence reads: CARGAAGDTDTQYF. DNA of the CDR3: TGTGCCAGGGGGGCAGCGGGGGACACAGATACGCAGTATTTT.

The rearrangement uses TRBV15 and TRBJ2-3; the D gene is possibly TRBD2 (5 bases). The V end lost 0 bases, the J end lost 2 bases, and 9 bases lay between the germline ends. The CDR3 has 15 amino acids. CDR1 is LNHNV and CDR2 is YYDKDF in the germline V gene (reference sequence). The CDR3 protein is CATSRERGSTDTQYF. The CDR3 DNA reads TGTGCCACCAGCAGAGAGAGAGGGTCCACAGATACGCAGTATTTT.

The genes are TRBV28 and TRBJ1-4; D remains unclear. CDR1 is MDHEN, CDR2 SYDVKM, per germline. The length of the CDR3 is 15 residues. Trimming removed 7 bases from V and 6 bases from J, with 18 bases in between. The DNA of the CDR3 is TGTGCCAGCACCCCTGGGCAAGGAGGGTATGAAAAACTGTTTTTT. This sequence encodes CASTPGQGGYEKLFF.

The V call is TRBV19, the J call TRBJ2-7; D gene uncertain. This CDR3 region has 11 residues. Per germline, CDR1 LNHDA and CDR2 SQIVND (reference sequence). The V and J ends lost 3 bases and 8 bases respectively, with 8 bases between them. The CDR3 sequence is CASSIQGQQYF. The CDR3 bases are TGTGCCAGTAGTATTCAAGGACAGCAGTACTTC.

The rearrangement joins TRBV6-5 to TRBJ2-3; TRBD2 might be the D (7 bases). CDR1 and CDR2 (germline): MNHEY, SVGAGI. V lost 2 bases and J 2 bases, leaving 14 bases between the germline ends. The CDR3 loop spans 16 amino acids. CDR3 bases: TGTGCCAGCAGTTACGTCGGGGGGCCTTACACAGATACGCAGTATTTT. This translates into CASSYVGGPYTDTQYF.